These 12 T cell receptor beta chains were sequenced from one sample in a study of T cell responses to AZD1222 COVID-19 vaccine. TCRdb keeps only in-frame clones here, not all; method: immunoSEQ multiplex PCR. In the table there are about 170,000 clones, roughly 93% of which are singletons. This specimen consisted of peripheral blood, obtained on day 0 of AZD1222 vaccination. The receptors derive from an adult in good health.

The CDR3, as DNA: TGTGCCAGCAGCTTGGATGGACCTAACAATGAGCAGTTCTTC. This sequence encodes CASSLDGPNNEQFF. The V call is TRBV5-4, the J call TRBJ2-1; no reliable D call. V gave up 0 bases and J gave up 5 bases, with 9 bases separating them. CDR3 length: 14 amino acids. CDR1 and CDR2 (germline): SGHNT, YYREEE (reference sequence). The full variable domain, its missing parts supplied by reference TRBV5-4 and TRBJ2-1, is ETGVTQSPTHLIKTRGQQVTLRCSSQSGHNTVSWYQQALGQGPQFIFQYYREEENGRGNFPPRFSGLQFPNYSSELNVNALELDDSALYLCASSLDGPNNEQFFGPGTRLTVL.

The J gene is TRBJ1-1, the V gene TRBV12-3 or TRBV12-4; D is undetermined. This CDR3 is 13 amino acids long. The ends were cut back, 7 bases at V and 4 bases at J, with 13 bases in the middle. The CDR3 spells CASKDTVLTEAFF. CDR3 coding DNA: TGTGCCAGCAAAGACACTGTGCTCACTGAAGCTTTCTTT.

This chain joins TRBV7-9 and TRBJ1-6; TRBD1 aligns across 9 bases. J lost 9 bases, V lost 3 bases, and 3 bases had no gene match. Germline V lookup: CDR1 SEHNR, CDR2 FQNEAQ (reference sequence). The CDR3 has 14 amino acids. The CDR3 loop is CASSLGQGGSPLHF. The CDR3 nucleotides read TGTGCCAGCAGCTTGGGACAGGGAGGTTCACCCCTCCACTTT.

This rearrangement joins TRBV5-5 to TRBJ1-6; a possible D gene is TRBD1 (6 bases). The V end was cut by 2 bases, the J end by 10 bases, with 16 bases between. The germline gives CDR1 SGHKS, CDR2 YYEKEE (reference sequence). The CDR3 consists of 15 residues. CDR3 sequence reads: CASSFRTVWWSPLHF. CDR3 DNA sequence: TGTGCCAGCAGCTTTCGGACAGTTTGGTGGTCACCCCTCCACTTT.

This clone showed up just a few times. The chain carries TRBV2 and TRBJ1-6; 8 bases align to TRBD1. CDR1 is SNHLY and CDR2 is FYNNEI in the germline V gene. The CDR3 consists of 14 residues. With V trimmed by 6 bases and J by 6 bases, 4 bases remained unmatched. The CDR3 nucleotides are TGTGCCAGCAGGCGACAGGGGACTAATTCACCCCTCCACTTT. This gives the protein CASRRQGTNSPLHF.

The rearrangement uses TRBV7-9 and TRBJ1-2; D is possibly TRBD1 (6 bases). The CDR3 has 15 residues. CDR1 is SEHNR, CDR2 FQNEAQ, per germline (reference sequence). V lost 5 bases and J lost 3, with 16 bases in between. The CDR3 sequence is CASSISQGSHYGYTF. Written as DNA, the CDR3 is TGTGCCAGCAGCATTTCCCAGGGGTCCCACTATGGCTACACCTTC.

The gene calls are TRBV4-2 and TRBJ2-1; no firm D call. Germline lookup yields CDR1 LGHNA and CDR2 YNFKEQ. The CDR3 contains 13 residues. The V and J ends lost 2 bases and 5 bases respectively, with 7 bases between them. CDR3 in amino acids: CASSQPGNNEQFF. As DNA, the CDR3 is TGTGCCAGCAGCCAACCCGGAAACAATGAGCAGTTCTTC.

V gene TRBV11-3 combines with J gene TRBJ1-5, with 7 bases matching TRBD1. Germline assignment: CDR1 SGHNT and CDR2 YENEEA. CDR3 length: 16 amino acids. With 5 bases clipped from V and 9 bases from J, the junction kept 16 bases outside the gene matches. The CDR3 DNA sequence: TGTGCCAGCAGCCTCCGGGACAGCGAAAGGGGTTGGCCCCAGCATTTT. Its translation: CASSLRDSERGWPQHF.

The genes are TRBV6-1 and TRBJ1-3; D uncertain. Germline CDR1 reads MNHNS; CDR2 reads SASEGT. This CDR3 is built from 15 residues. The ends were cut back, 2 bases at V and 2 bases at J, with 10 bases in the middle. CDR3 sequence (DNA): TGTGCCAGCAGTGAATTCCGGTCGCCTGGAAACACCATATATTTT. It translates to CASSEFRSPGNTIYF.

This clone has only one observation. The rearrangement joins TRBV12-3 or TRBV12-4 to TRBJ2-5, with 7 bases matching TRBD2. V lost 6 bases to trimming and J lost 5 bases; unmatched junction nucleotides: 6. This CDR3 is built from 13 residues. The CDR3 loop reads CASRPTSAETQYF. Here the CDR3 DNA reads TGTGCCAGCAGGCCTACTAGCGCCGAGACCCAGTACTTC.

The gene calls are TRBV29-1 and TRBJ1-4; D unclear. V shed 7 bases and J shed 5 bases, with 20 bases lying between them. Looked up from germline, CDR1 is SQVTM and CDR2 is ANQGSEA. CDR3 size: 15 residues. The DNA of the CDR3 is TGCAGCGCTCGGGTCGGAGGCACTGCAAATGAAAAACTGTTTTTT. Its translation is CSARVGGTANEKLFF.

This sequence joins TRBV7-8 and TRBJ2-1; tentative D call: TRBD2 (5 bases). In germline, CDR1 is SGHVS, CDR2 FQNEAQ. There are 13 residues in the CDR3. Trimming took 7 bases from V and 9 from J, leaving 16 bases between them. The DNA of the CDR3 is TGTGCCAGCATCCTCGATGAGGGCTTTGAGCAGTTCTTC. Its protein product is CASILDEGFEQFF.